This T cell receptor (beta chain) is drawn from a study of blood T cell repertoires in COVID-19. Study context: T cells, B-cell-depleted T cells, or PBMCs supplied cDNA or gDNA.

This CDR3 spans 13 amino acids. CDR1 KGHSH and CDR2 LQKENI come from the germline V gene. V was pared by 8 bases and J by 0 bases, with 10 bases between. As originally analysed: How many nucleated cells were present was estimated from reference gene primer amplification. Produced via immunoSEQ multiplex PCR; TCRdb's table is partial and in-frame only. V and J calls and clone size follow that table, whereas D and trimming were derived from the DNA. This table holds 100,000 to 150,000 clones, roughly 84% found once. The source material was peripheral blood. The TCR comes from a man aged 55 to 70 with acute or convalescent COVID-19. This chain links TRBV18 with TRBJ1-1; D may be TRBD1 (6 bases). CDR3 amino acids: CASNGQLNTEAFF. The DNA for the CDR3 is TGTGCCAGCAACGGACAGTTGAACACTGAAGCTTTCTTT.